The sequence of this T cell receptor beta chain was determined in a study of cytomegalovirus exposure and HLA in healthy donors. Whole-study results and caveats: Likely technical artifact: a cluster of highly shared sequence variants.

The germline CDR1 and CDR2 sequences are SGHAT and FQNNGV. There are 16 residues in the CDR3. V lost 5 bases and J lost 2; bases outside the gene matches: 9. This clone showed up just a few times. Antigen: not known. The study ran its PCR with 60 Vbeta and 13 Jbeta primers. Sequenced by immunoSEQ multiplex PCR; TCRdb stores in-frame clones only, minus some. The sample consists of approximately 190,000 clones, around four fifths of them appearing once. This sequence joins TRBV11-2 and TRBJ2-5; 9 nucleotides line up with TRBD2. The receptor was derived from a woman aged 50 to 65 in good health and CMV-seropositive. The sequenced material came from PBMCs. CDR3 in amino acids: CASSRGAGLAQETQYF. CDR3 nucleotides: TGTGCCAGCAGCCGGGGGGCGGGACTAGCTCAAGAGACCCAGTACTTC.